Here is one TCR beta chain with its context. Its antigen is not identified. The sample comes from a study of cytomegalovirus exposure and HLA in healthy donors. Overall study: From HLA-typed donors, an early data release held 70 million to 95 million unique TCRs. Study-level points and caveats: Across HLA loci, a later analysis found differing TCR association rates, with DRB1 most and HLA-C fewest. Being productive about 87% or about 30% of the time was typical of most TCR beta V segments in an earlier analysis.

This cohort consisted of healthy bone marrow donors. Primers: 60 Vbeta forward and 13 Jbeta reverse. Assay: immunoSEQ multiplex PCR; the TCRdb copy retains only in-frame clones and omits some. The sample lists under 200,000 clones, about 82% seen once, with about 0.8% in the top ten. The V end lost 3 bases, the J end lost 3 bases, and 19 bases lay between the germline ends. Germline V gives CDR1 SGHNT, CDR2 YYREEE (reference sequence). The CDR3 has 16 amino acids. Source material: PBMCs. The receptor was isolated from a woman between 18 and 29 years old in good health and CMV-seronegative. The chain employs TRBV5-4 and TRBJ2-7; D perhaps matches TRBD1 (6 bases). CDR3 in DNA: TGTGCCAGCAGCTCCTTGTACAGGGAGACCTTCTACGAGCAGTACTTC. Protein product: CASSSLYRETFYEQYF.